The clone carrying this T cell receptor (beta chain) showed up just a few times. No antigen is known for it. This sample stems from a study of regulatory T cells in long-lasting Graves disease. Study-level points and caveats: There were preferences for TRBV28, TRBJ1-2 and TRBJ2-5 in persistent disease.

The authors built TCR beta libraries using iRepertoire HTBI primers and Arm-PCR of CDR3 regions. TCRdb processed the multiplex PCR reads anew with MiXCR; each CDR3 protein has one entry. The sample shows hundreds of thousands of distinct CDR3 sequences, more than 15% of them seen only once. As to time point: newly diagnosed GD, antithyroid drugs for less than 3 months. PBMC-derived RNA was used for the TCR library. A blood draw put around 9 milliliters of peripheral blood into EDTA tubes. Germline lookup yields CDR1 SGHTA and CDR2 FQGNSA. CDR3 length: 16 residues. V was clipped by 6 bases and J by 2 bases, with 20 bases between them.

Here the sequenced sample was peripheral blood mononuclear cells (PBMCs), taken at new diagnosis, from a patient treated with antithyroid drugs. J is TRBJ2-7 and V is TRBV7-2; possible D gene TRBD1, 8 bases. This receptor was identified in a female donor with Graves disease. CDR3 coding DNA: TGTGCCAGCAGTACAGGGGGGGGGCGAGTAGCCTACGAGCAGTACTTC. The encoded protein is CASSTGGGRVAYEQYF.